The clone carrying this T cell receptor beta chain was seen only a few times. Its antigen is as yet unknown. The germline V gene encodes CDR1 SGHVS and CDR2 FNYEAQ. The CDR3 sequence is 15 residues long. Trimming cost V 5 bases and J 4 bases; bases outside gene matches: 9. The assay was immunoSEQ multiplex PCR, and TCRdb's table has in-frame clones only and misses some. Of under 250,000 clones in the sample, 90% to 95% were seen once. From the 120-subject validation cohort, which was separate from the roughly 690-subject first cohort, the donors were drawn. The sample belongs to a study of cytomegalovirus exposure and HLA in healthy donors. Study context: A subsequent analysis reported that the 120 or so validation repertoires were produced on the same platform that had also been used for the roughly 670 first-cohort repertoires. Notes on the study in general: According to the study, about 180 TCR beta chains were cytomegalovirus-associated. Reports described diagnosis of cytomegalovirus status by the classifier as highly specific and sensitive.

The sequenced sample consisted of PBMCs. The origin of this receptor is a woman under 30 in good health and CMV-seronegative. The chain carries TRBV7-6 and TRBJ1-1; 8 bases are shared with TRBD1. CDR3 sequence reads: CASSQTGARGTEAFF. CDR3 DNA: TGTGCCAGCAGCCAGACAGGGGCGAGGGGCACTGAAGCTTTCTTT.